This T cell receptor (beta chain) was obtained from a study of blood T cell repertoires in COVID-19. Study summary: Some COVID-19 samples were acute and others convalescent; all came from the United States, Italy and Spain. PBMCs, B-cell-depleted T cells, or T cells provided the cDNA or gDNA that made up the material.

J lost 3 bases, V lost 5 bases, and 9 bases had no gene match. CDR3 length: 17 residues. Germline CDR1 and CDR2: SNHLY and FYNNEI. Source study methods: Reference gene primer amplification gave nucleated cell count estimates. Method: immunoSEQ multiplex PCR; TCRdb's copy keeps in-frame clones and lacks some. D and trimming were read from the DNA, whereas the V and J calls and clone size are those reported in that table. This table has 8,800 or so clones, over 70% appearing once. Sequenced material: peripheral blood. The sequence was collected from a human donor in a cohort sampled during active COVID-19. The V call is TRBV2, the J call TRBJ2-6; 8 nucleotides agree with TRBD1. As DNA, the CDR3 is TGTGCCAGCAGTAGGACAGGGACGGTCGGTGGGGCCAACGTCCTGACTTTC. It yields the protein CASSRTGTVGGANVLTF.